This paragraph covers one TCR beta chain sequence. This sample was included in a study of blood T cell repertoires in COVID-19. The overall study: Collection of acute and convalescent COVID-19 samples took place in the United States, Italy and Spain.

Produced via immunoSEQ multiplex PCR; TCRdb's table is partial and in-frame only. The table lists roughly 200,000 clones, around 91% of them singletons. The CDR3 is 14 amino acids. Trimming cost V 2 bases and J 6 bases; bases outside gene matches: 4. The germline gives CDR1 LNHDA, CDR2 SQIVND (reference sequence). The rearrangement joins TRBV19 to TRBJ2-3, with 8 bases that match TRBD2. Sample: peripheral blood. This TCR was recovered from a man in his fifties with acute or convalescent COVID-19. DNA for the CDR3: TGTGCCAGTAGTATATCTAGACTAGCGGATACGCAGTATTTT. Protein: CASSISRLADTQYF.